A single sample is the source of the 16 T cell receptor beta chains below, sequenced in a study of blood T cell repertoires in COVID-19. TCRdb's table, derived via immunoSEQ multiplex PCR, lists solely in-frame clones and lacks some. The table shows about 200,000 clones, with about 80% occurring only once. Sequencing was performed on PBMCs or T cells enriched from blood (not recorded which). The receptors shown here come from a man aged 40-55 years who had recovered from COVID-19.

V gene TRBV18 combines with J gene TRBJ2-4, with 8 bases aligning to TRBD1. This CDR3 spans 15 amino acids. J lost 5 bases, V lost 2 bases, and 5 bases had no gene match. The V gene's germline CDR1 is KGHSH and CDR2 LQKENI. This CDR3 reads CASSPIVGQENIQYF. The DNA for the CDR3 is TGTGCCAGCTCACCAATAGTGGGACAGGAAAACATTCAGTACTTC.

The chain has TRBV19 and TRBJ2-1, with 8 bases identical to TRBD2. V was pared by 3 bases and J by 0 bases, with 4 bases of the junction left unmatched. Germline CDR1 and CDR2: LNHDA and SQIVND (reference sequence). The CDR3 loop spans 16 amino acids. The CDR3 DNA is TGTGCCAGTAGTATTGGAGGGACTAGCTCCTACAATGAGCAGTTCTTC. Its protein product is CASSIGGTSSYNEQFF.

This clone was seen only once. The rearrangement uses TRBV2 and TRBJ2-1, with D possibly matching TRBD2 (6 bases). The CDR3 sequence is 14 residues long. Germline V gives CDR1 SNHLY, CDR2 FYNNEI. The V gene lost 4 bases and the J gene lost 4 bases, with 11 bases spanning the gap. The CDR3 DNA is TGTGCCAGCAGTGTAGACGGGACTTACAATGAGCAGTTCTTC. Its protein product is CASSVDGTYNEQFF.

The V and J genes are TRBV13 and TRBJ2-5; weak D call: TRBD1 (5 bases). Trimming took off 2 bases at V and 4 bases at J, with 8 bases between the two ends. Germline CDR1 and CDR2: PRHDT and FYEKMQ (reference sequence). CDR3 size: 13 residues. In DNA, the CDR3 is TGTGCCAGCAGCTTAAAGGGGTTAGAGACCCAGTACTTC. Residues: CASSLKGLETQYF.

The chain joins TRBV20-1 to TRBJ2-7, with 8 nucleotides matching TRBD1. Germline V gives CDR1 DFQATT, CDR2 SNEGSKA (reference sequence). V was clipped by 5 bases and J by 6 bases; unmatched bases: 3. This CDR3 region has 11 residues. The chain's CDR3 is CSADRGAEQYF. DNA of the CDR3: TGCAGTGCTGACAGGGGCGCCGAGCAGTACTTC.

V gene TRBV7-3 combines with J gene TRBJ2-7, with TRBD1 matching 9 bases. Germline V gene data show CDR1 as SGHTA and CDR2 as FQGTGA. This CDR3 has 16 amino acids. Trimming cost V 4 bases and J 7 bases; bases outside gene matches: 14. CDR3 bases: TGTGCCAGCAGCTCCTCTTACGGGACAGGGTCTGGTGAGCAGTACTTC. It translates to CASSSSYGTGSGEQYF.

The chain carries TRBV30 and TRBJ2-1; weak D call: TRBD2 (5 bases). The CDR3 has 13 amino acids. With 4 bases removed from V and 7 bases from J, the gap between germline ends came to 14 bases. Germline CDR1 is GTSNPN and CDR2 is SVGIG (reference sequence). CDR3 sequence (DNA): TGTGCCTGGAACTCTGACCCGGGAAATGAGCAGTTCTTC. Amino acids: CAWNSDPGNEQFF.

This clone was recorded only once. The chain has TRBV2 and TRBJ2-3, with 8 bases lining up with TRBD1. The V gene's germline CDR1 is SNHLY and CDR2 FYNNEI. This CDR3 has 14 residues. After removal of 11 bases from V and 2 bases from J, the junction contained 9 bases not matched to a gene. CDR3 in DNA: TGTGCCTGCCGCCAGGACAGGGCCACAGATACGCAGTATTTT. It yields the protein CACRQDRATDTQYF.

The V call is TRBV28, the J call TRBJ1-1; 9 bases are shared with TRBD1. V lost 5 bases and J lost 6; bases outside the gene matches: 7. There are 14 residues in the CDR3. The V gene's germline CDR1 is MDHEN and CDR2 SYDVKM. The DNA of the CDR3 is TGTGCCAGCAGTGGTCGGACAGGGGTTCCTGAAGCTTTCTTT. Translation: CASSGRTGVPEAFF.

V gene TRBV11-3 combines with J gene TRBJ2-4; no definite D call. CDR3 size: 14 residues. In germline, CDR1 is SGHNT, CDR2 YENEEA. V was shortened by 5 bases and J by 0 bases, with 8 bases between the two germline ends. CDR3 nucleotide sequence: TGTGCCAGCAGCAACAGTCTAGCCAAAAACATTCAGTACTTC. Translated, it gives CASSNSLAKNIQYF.

The rearrangement joins TRBV27 to TRBJ2-1; tentatively, D is TRBD1 (6 bases). Trimming cost V 4 bases and J 4 bases, with 11 bases left between them. Germline V CDR1 and CDR2: MNHEY, SMNVEV (reference sequence). This CDR3 has 14 residues. The CDR3 sequence: CASSYRAGYNEQFF. As DNA, the CDR3 is TGTGCCAGCAGTTACAGGGCAGGGTACAATGAGCAGTTCTTC.

The chain links TRBV9 to TRBJ2-5, with TRBD1 identical over 9 bases. The V segment lost 3 bases and the J segment 4 bases; nucleotides outside the gene matches: 13. Per the germline V gene, CDR1 is SGDLS and CDR2 is YYNGEE. The CDR3 spans 17 residues. CDR3: CASSDAGNRGRLETQYF. CDR3 nucleotide sequence: TGTGCCAGCAGCGACGCGGGGAACAGGGGGCGTTTAGAGACCCAGTACTTC.

The chain combines TRBV6-6 with TRBJ1-2; 7 bases align to TRBD1. CDR3 size: 15 residues. Germline V gene lookup returns CDR1 MNHNY and CDR2 SVGAGI (reference sequence). The trim removed 6 bases at V and 4 bases at J, leaving 11 bases unmatched. CDR3 protein: CASSQGQVPPYGYTF. The CDR3 DNA reads TGTGCCAGCAGCCAAGGACAGGTTCCCCCCTATGGCTACACCTTC.

This clone was picked up one time. The rearrangement links TRBV6-5 to TRBJ2-7; D perhaps matches TRBD1 (6 bases). V lost 2 bases to trimming and J lost 0 bases, with 11 bases between them. There are 15 residues in the CDR3. The V gene's germline CDR1 is MNHEY and CDR2 SVGAGI. The CDR3 nucleotides are TGTGCCAGCAGTTACCGGGACAAGGCCTCCTACGAGCAGTACTTC. It translates to CASSYRDKASYEQYF.

This chain connects TRBV7-9 to TRBJ1-4, with D tentatively TRBD1 (6 bases). Germline V gene data show CDR1 as SEHNR and CDR2 as FQNEAQ (reference sequence). V gave up 5 bases and J gave up 5 bases, with 15 bases separating them. The CDR3 contains 15 residues. Here the CDR3 DNA reads TGTGCCAGCAGCGGAGCAGGGGATCCAAATGAAAAACTGTTTTTT. Its protein is CASSGAGDPNEKLFF.

The chain carries TRBV5-6 and TRBJ2-1, with 9 nucleotides matching TRBD2. Germline V lookup: CDR1 SGHDT, CDR2 YYEEEE. V lost 3 bases, J lost 4 bases, and 8 bases stayed unmatched. CDR3 size: 16 residues. This CDR3 is CASSWATSGSYNEQFF. In DNA, the CDR3 is TGTGCCAGCAGCTGGGCGACTAGCGGTTCTTACAATGAGCAGTTCTTC.